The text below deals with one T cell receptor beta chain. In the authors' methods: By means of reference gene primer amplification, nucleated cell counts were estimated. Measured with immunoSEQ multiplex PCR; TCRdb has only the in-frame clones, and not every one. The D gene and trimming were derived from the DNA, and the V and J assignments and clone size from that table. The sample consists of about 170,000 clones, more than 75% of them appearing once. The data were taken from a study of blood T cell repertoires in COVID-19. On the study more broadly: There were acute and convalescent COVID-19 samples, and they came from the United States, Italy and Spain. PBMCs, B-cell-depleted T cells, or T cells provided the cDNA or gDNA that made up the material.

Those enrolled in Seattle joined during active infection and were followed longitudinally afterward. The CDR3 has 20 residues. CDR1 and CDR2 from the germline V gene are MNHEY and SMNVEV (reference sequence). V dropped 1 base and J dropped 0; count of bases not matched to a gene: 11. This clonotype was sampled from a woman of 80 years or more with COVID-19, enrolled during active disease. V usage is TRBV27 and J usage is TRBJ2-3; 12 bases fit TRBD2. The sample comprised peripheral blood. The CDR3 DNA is TGTGCCAGCAGTTTATTTTCTCGGCTAGCGGGAGGGGTAAGCACAGATACGCAGTATTTT. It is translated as CASSLFSRLAGGVSTDTQYF.